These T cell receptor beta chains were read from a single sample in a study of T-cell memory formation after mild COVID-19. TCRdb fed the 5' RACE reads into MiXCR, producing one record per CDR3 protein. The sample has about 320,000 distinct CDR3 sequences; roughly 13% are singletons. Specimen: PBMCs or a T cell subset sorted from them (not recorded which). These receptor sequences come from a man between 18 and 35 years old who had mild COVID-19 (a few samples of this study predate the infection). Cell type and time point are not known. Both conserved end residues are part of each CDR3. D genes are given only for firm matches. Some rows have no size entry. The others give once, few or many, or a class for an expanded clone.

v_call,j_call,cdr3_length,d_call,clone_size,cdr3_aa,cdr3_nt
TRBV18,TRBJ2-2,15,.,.,CASSRRVGTPGELFF,TGTGCCAGCTCACGCCGAGTAGGAACACCCGGGGAGCTGTTTTTT
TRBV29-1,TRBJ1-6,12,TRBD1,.,CSAEGGNSPLHF,TGCAGCGCCGAAGGGGGCAATTCACCCCTCCACTTT
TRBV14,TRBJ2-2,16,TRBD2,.,CASSPLGGGSTGELFF,TGTGCCAGCAGCCCTCTGGGCGGGGGTTCCACCGGGGAGCTGTTTTTT
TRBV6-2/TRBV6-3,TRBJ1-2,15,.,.,CASSYEFGQTVGYTF,TGTGCCAGCAGTTACGAATTCGGACAAACTGTGGGCTACACCTTC
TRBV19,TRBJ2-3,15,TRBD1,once,CASQRDRGVPDTQYF,TGTGCCAGCCAAAGGGACAGGGGCGTCCCAGATACGCAGTATTTT
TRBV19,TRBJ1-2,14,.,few,CASTVPPGNYGYTF,TGTGCCAGTACCGTACCTCCAGGGAACTATGGCTACACCTTC
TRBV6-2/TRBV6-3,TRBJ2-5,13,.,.,CASSYSGRETQYF,TGTGCCAGCAGTTACTCCGGGCGGGAGACCCAGTACTTC
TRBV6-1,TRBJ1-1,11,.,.,CASRERPEAFF,TGTGCCAGCAGGGAACGACCTGAAGCTTTCTTT
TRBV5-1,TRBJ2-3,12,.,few,CASTLPRGTQYF,TGCGCCAGCACCCTTCCCAGGGGTACGCAGTATTTT
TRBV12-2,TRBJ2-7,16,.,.,CASRLMGPASSYEQYF,TGTGCAAGTCGCTTAATGGGGCCCGCTAGCTCCTACGAGCAGTACTTC